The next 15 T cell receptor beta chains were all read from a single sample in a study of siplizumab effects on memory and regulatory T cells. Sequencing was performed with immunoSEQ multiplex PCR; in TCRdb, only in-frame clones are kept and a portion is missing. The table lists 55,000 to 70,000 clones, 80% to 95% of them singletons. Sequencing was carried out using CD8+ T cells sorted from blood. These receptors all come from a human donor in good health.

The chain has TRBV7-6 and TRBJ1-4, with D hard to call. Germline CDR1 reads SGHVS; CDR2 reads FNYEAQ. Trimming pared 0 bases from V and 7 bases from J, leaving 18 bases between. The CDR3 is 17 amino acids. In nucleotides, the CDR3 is TGTGCCAGCAGCTTAGCGCGGTCCCCCTACCTCGTTGAAAAACTGTTTTTT. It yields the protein CASSLARSPYLVEKLFF.

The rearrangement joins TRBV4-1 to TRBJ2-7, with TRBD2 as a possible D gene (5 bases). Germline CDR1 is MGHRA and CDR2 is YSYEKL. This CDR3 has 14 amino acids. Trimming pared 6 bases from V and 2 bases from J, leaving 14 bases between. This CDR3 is CASSPRPGTYEQYF. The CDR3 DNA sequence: TGCGCCAGCAGTCCCCGACCGGGAACCTACGAGCAGTACTTC.

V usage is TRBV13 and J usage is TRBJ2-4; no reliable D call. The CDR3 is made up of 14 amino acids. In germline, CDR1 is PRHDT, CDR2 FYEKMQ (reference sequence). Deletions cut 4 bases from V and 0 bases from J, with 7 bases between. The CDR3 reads CASSSDTAKNIQYF. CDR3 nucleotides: TGTGCCAGCAGCTCAGATACAGCCAAAAACATTCAGTACTTC.

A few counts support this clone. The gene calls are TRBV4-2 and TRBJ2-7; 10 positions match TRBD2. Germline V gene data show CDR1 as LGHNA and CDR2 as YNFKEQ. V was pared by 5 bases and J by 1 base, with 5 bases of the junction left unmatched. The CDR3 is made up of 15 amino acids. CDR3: CASSDRTSGSYEQYF. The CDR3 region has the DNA TGTGCCAGCAGCGATAGGACTAGCGGATCCTACGAGCAGTACTTC.

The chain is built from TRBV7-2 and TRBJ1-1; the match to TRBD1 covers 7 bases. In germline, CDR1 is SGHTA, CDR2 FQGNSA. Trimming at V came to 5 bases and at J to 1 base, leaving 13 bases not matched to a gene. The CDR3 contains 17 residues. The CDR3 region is CASSPPGQAFQNTEAFF. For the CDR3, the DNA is TGTGCCAGCAGCCCACCCGGACAGGCATTTCAGAACACTGAAGCTTTCTTT.

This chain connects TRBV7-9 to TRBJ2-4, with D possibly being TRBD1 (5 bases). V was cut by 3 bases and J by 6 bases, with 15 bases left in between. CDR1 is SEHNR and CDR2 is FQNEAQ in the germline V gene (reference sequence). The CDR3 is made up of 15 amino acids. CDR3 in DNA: TGTGCCAGCAGCTTTACAGGTAGCTTGGGAAACATTCAGTACTTC. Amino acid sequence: CASSFTGSLGNIQYF.

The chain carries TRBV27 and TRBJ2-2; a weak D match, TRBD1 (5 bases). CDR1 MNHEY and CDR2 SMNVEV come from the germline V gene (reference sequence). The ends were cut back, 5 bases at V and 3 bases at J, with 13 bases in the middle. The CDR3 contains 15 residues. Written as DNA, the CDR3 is TGTGCCAGCAGTATGACAGAGCGATACACCGGGGAGCTGTTTTTT. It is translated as CASSMTERYTGELFF.

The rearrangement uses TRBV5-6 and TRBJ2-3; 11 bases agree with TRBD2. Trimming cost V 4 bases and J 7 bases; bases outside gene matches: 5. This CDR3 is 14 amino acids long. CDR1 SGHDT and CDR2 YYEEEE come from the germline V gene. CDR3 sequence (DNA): TGTGCCAGCAGCCCGGGACTAGCGGCAAATACGCAGTATTTT. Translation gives CASSPGLAANTQYF. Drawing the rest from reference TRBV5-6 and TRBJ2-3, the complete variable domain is DAGVTQSPTHLIKTRGQQVTLRCSPKSGHDTVSWYQQALGQGPQFIFQYYEEEERQRGNFPDRFSGHQFPNYSSELNVNALLLGDSALYLCASSPGLAANTQYFGPGTRLTVL.

CDR3 residues: CASSVQEEGNQPQHF. The CDR3, as DNA: TGTGCCAGCAGTGTGCAAGAAGAAGGCAATCAGCCCCAGCATTTT. The rearrangement joins TRBV2 to TRBJ1-5; D unclear. This CDR3 spans 15 amino acids. The V gene lost 4 bases and the J gene lost 2 bases, with 12 bases spanning the gap. Germline CDR1 and CDR2: SNHLY and FYNNEI. The complete variable domain, with remaining parts taken from reference TRBV2 and TRBJ1-5, reads EPEVTQTPSHQVTQMGQEVILRCVPISNHLYFYWYRQILGQKVEFLVSFYNNEISEKSEIFDDQFSVERPDGSNFTLKIRSTKLEDSAMYFCASSVQEEGNQPQHFGDGTRLSIL.

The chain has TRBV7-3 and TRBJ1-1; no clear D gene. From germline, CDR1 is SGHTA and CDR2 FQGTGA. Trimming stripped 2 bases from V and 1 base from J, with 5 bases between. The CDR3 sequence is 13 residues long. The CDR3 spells CASSLAGNTEAFF. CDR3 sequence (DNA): TGTGCCAGCAGCTTAGCAGGGAACACTGAAGCTTTCTTT.

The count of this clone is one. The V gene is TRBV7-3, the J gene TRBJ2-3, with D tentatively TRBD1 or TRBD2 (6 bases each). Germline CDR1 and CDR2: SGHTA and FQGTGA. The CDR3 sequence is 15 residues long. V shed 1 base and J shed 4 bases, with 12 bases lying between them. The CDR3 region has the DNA TGTGCCAGCAGCTTAATAATCGGGGGCCCAGATACGCAGTATTTT. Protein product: CASSLIIGGPDTQYF.

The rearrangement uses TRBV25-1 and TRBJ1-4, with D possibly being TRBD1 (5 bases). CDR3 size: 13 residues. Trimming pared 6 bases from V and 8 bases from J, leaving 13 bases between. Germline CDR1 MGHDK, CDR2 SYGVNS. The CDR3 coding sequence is TGTGCCAGCAGCAAGGGGCAGGGAGAAAAACTGTTTTTT. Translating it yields CASSKGQGEKLFF.

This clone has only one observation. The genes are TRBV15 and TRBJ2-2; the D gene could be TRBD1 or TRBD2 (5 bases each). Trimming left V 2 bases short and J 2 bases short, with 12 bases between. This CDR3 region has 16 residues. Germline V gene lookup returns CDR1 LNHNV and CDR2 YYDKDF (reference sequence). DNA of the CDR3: TGTGCCACCAGCAGACCGGGACGGTCTAACACCGGGGAGCTGTTTTTT. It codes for CATSRPGRSNTGELFF.

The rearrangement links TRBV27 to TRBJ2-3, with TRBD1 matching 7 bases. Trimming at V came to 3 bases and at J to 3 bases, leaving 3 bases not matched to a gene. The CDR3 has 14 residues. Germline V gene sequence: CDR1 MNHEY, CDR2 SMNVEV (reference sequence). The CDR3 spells CASSFGTDTDTQYF. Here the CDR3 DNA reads TGTGCCAGCAGTTTCGGGACAGATACAGATACGCAGTATTTT.

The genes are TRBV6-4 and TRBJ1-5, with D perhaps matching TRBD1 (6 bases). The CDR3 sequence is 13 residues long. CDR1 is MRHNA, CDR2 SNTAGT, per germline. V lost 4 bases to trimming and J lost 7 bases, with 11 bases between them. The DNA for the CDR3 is TGTGCCAGCAGTGTAGGGGGTCGACAGCCCCAGCATTTT. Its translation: CASSVGGRQPQHF.